This T cell receptor beta chain was sequenced in a study of glioma-infiltrating T cells after dendritic cell vaccination. The wider study: Dendritic cells derived from monocytes and pulsed with autologous tumor lysate formed the vaccine.

Time point: after dendritic cell vaccination, including at tumor progression/relapse. CDR3 length: 15 amino acids. Deletions cut 0 bases from V and 5 bases from J, with 13 bases between. Germline V gene lookup returns CDR1 LGHNA and CDR2 YNFKEQ. The immunoSEQ assay amplified TCRB CDR3 from up to about 2 ug DNA. The PCR used 60 V beta and 13 J beta primers. Assay used: immunoSEQ multiplex PCR; TCRdb lists only in-frame clones, some missing. Of just under 100,000 clones in the sample, 80% were seen once. Sequences were derived from blood, sampled after dendritic cell vaccination. The rearrangement uses TRBV4-2 and TRBJ1-2; D may be TRBD1 (5 bases). The receptor was derived from a human donor with glioblastoma. The CDR3 spells CASSQDQTEAYGYTF. CDR3 bases: TGTGCCAGCAGCCAAGACCAGACAGAGGCATATGGCTACACCTTC.